These 8 T cell receptor beta chains share one sample of origin, sequenced in a study of T cells in Graves' hyperthyroidism and ophthalmopathy. TCR beta CDR3 regions were amplified from RNA transcripts. An initial round of RT-PCR targeting the TCR CDR3 relied on the HTBI primer set. TCRdb analysed the multiplex PCR reads with MiXCR anew, one entry per CDR3 protein. The data contain 600,000 to 900,000 distinct CDR3 sequences, about 15% of them singletons. Sequencing was performed on blood. Every receptor here comes from a man aged 18 to 30 with Graves' hyperthyroidism.

On this clonotype itself: A clone one base away is much larger, so this may be a read error. This likely comes from a read error, as the CDR3 has no conserved phenylalanine or tryptophan at its end. V gene TRBV12-3 or TRBV12-4 combines with J gene TRBJ2-5; D ambiguous. V lost 4 bases to trimming and J lost 2 bases, with 17 bases between them. The CDR3 is made up of 16 amino acids. In DNA, the CDR3 is TGTGCCAGCAGTTCCCGACGGCGGCCGGTGCAAGAGACCCAGTACCTC. Translated, it gives CASSSRRRPVQETQYL.

This clonotype was picked up a small number of times. V usage is TRBV9 and J usage is TRBJ2-7; D is ambiguous. Between the trimmed V and J ends, which lost 0 bases and 3 bases, there was a span of 16 bases. This CDR3 contains 16 residues. Germline assignment: CDR1 SGDLS and CDR2 YYNGEE. The CDR3 sequence: CASSVGSSAGLYEQYF. In nucleotides, the CDR3 is TGTGCCAGCAGCGTAGGTTCCAGCGCTGGGCTCTACGAGCAGTACTTC.

This clonotype has just a few counts. The gene calls are TRBV28 and TRBJ2-4, with D possibly matching TRBD2 (5 bases). V was clipped by 5 bases and J by 5 bases, with 16 bases between them. The CDR3 extends over 15 amino acids. CDR1 MDHEN and CDR2 SYDVKM come from the germline V gene. The CDR3 nucleotides are TGTGCCAGCAGTCCCGGGGTAGTCGGGGAAAACATTCAGTACTTC. The encoded protein is CASSPGVVGENIQYF.

A few counts support this clonotype. The DNA for the CDR3 is TGTGCCATCCTCGGGACAGTCGGCCACGAGCAGTACTTC. It encodes CAILGTVGHEQYF. The V and J genes are TRBV10-3 and TRBJ2-7; 7 bases are shared with TRBD1. The V gene end was trimmed by 8 bases and the J gene end by 5 bases; junction bases not matched to a gene: 9. Germline values: CDR1 ENHRY, CDR2 SYGVKD. The CDR3 has 13 amino acids.

The sample holds many counts of this clonotype. The rearrangement links TRBV20-1 to TRBJ1-2; D is ambiguous. V lost 5 bases and J 8 bases, leaving 21 bases between the germline ends. The CDR3 consists of 14 residues. Germline V lookup: CDR1 DFQATT, CDR2 SNEGSKA (reference sequence). The DNA for the CDR3 is TGCAGTGCTCACACTAGGACGGCTACAACCGGCTACACCTTC. It is translated as CSAHTRTATTGYTF.

This clonotype has a count of ten or more. The J gene is TRBJ2-3, the V gene TRBV12-3 or TRBV12-4, with 7 positions matching TRBD2. The CDR3 loop spans 14 amino acids. Trimming cost V 7 bases and J 0 bases; bases outside gene matches: 4. CDR3 sequence reads: CASTLGGSTDTQYF. The CDR3 DNA reads as TGTGCCAGCACCCTGGGGGGGAGCACAGATACGCAGTATTTT.

V gene TRBV19 combines with J gene TRBJ2-7, with D perhaps TRBD1 (5 bases). The CDR3 runs 14 residues. The germline gives CDR1 LNHDA, CDR2 SQIVND (reference sequence). Trimming removed 5 bases from V and 2 bases from J, with 13 bases in between. The CDR3 spells CASSDRQIPYEQYF. The CDR3 nucleotides are TGTGCCAGTAGTGACAGACAGATCCCCTACGAGCAGTACTTC.

This clonotype was recorded at least ten times. This rearrangement joins TRBV27 to TRBJ2-7, with TRBD1 identical over 10 bases. From germline, CDR1 is MNHEY and CDR2 SMNVEV (reference sequence). After removal of 5 bases from V and 2 bases from J, the junction contained 6 bases not matched to a gene. This CDR3 comprises 15 residues. As DNA, the CDR3 is TGTGCCAGCAGTCCGGACGGACAGGGGGCCTACGAGCAGTACTTC. It encodes CASSPDGQGAYEQYF.